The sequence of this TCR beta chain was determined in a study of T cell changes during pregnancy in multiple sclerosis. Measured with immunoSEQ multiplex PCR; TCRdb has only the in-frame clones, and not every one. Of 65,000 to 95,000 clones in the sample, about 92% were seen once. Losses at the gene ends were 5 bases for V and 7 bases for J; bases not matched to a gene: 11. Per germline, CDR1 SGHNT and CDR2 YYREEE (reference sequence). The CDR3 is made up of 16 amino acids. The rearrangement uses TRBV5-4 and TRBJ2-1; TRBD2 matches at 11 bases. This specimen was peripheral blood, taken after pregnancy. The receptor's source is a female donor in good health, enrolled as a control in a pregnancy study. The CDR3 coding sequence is TGTGCCAGCAGTAGCTTTAGCGGGGGGGCCTGGAATGAGCAGTTCTTC. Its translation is CASSSFSGGAWNEQFF.